This passage covers 8 T cell receptor beta chains from one sample sequenced in a study of control samples from healthy donors and cancer patients. Produced via immunoSEQ multiplex PCR; TCRdb's table is partial and in-frame only. The data show under 65,000 clones, around nine tenths seen once. Sequencing was performed on PBMCs. These receptors all stem from a woman between 45 and 60 years old with colorectal cancer.

V usage is TRBV5-1 and J usage is TRBJ2-5; D is undetermined. Germline CDR1 SGHRS, CDR2 YFSETQ. This CDR3 region has 15 residues. V lost 1 base to trimming and J lost 1 base, with 11 bases between them. The CDR3 region has the DNA TGCGCCAGCAGCTTGCTTCAAAGGGTCCAAGAGACCCAGTACTTC. Protein: CASSLLQRVQETQYF.

J is TRBJ2-7 and V is TRBV29-1; D is perhaps TRBD1 (6 bases). Per germline, CDR1 SQVTM and CDR2 ANQGSEA. This CDR3 region has 14 residues. Trimming took 7 bases from V and 0 from J, leaving 16 bases between them. The CDR3 coding sequence is TGCAGCGCCTCACCTACAGGGAGCTCCTACGAGCAGTACTTC. Translating gives CSASPTGSSYEQYF.

The V gene is TRBV9, the J gene TRBJ2-5, with D tentatively TRBD1 (6 bases). In germline, CDR1 is SGDLS, CDR2 YYNGEE. This CDR3 spans 15 amino acids. With 0 bases removed from V and 1 base from J, the gap between germline ends came to 10 bases. CDR3 sequence: CASSVGTGPQETQYF. The CDR3 nucleotides are TGTGCCAGCAGCGTAGGTACAGGGCCCCAAGAGACCCAGTACTTC.

V is TRBV10-1 and J is TRBJ2-5, with TRBD2 matching 9 bases. The germline CDR1 and CDR2 sequences are WNHNN and SYGVQD (reference sequence). V lost 2 bases, J lost 3 bases, and 7 bases stayed unmatched. This CDR3 is 16 amino acids long. CDR3 sequence reads: CASSERAGGRKETQYF. The CDR3 DNA sequence: TGCGCCAGCAGTGAGCGGGCGGGGGGGCGAAAAGAGACCCAGTACTTC.

The chain joins TRBV7-2 to TRBJ2-5; D ambiguous. CDR1 is SGHTA and CDR2 is FQGNSA in the germline V gene. CDR3 length: 14 residues. Trimming stripped 1 base from V and 1 base from J, with 7 bases between. DNA for the CDR3: TGTGCCAGCAGCTTAGAAGTATTCCAAGAGACCCAGTACTTC. Residues: CASSLEVFQETQYF.

The genes are TRBV13 and TRBJ2-2, with unresolved D. Germline CDR1 is PRHDT and CDR2 is FYEKMQ (reference sequence). Trimming removed 8 bases from V and 0 bases from J, with 10 bases in between. The CDR3 spans 14 residues. The CDR3: CASLVWANTGELFF. The DNA of the CDR3 is TGTGCCAGCTTAGTGTGGGCGAACACCGGGGAGCTGTTTTTT.

The V and J genes are TRBV9 and TRBJ2-1, with 9 positions matching TRBD2. With 0 bases clipped from V and 4 bases from J, the junction kept 11 bases outside the gene matches. This CDR3 has 18 amino acids. From germline, CDR1 is SGDLS and CDR2 YYNGEE. CDR3 residues: CASSVGISGSATYNEQFF. The CDR3 DNA follows: TGTGCCAGCAGCGTAGGGATTAGCGGGAGCGCTACGTACAATGAGCAGTTCTTC.

In this sample, this clone turned up a few times. The CDR3 sequence is CASSKRTSGSSYNEQFF. The DNA for the CDR3 is TGTGCCAGCAGTAAAAGGACTAGCGGGAGCTCCTACAATGAGCAGTTCTTC. This chain links TRBV27 with TRBJ2-1; 13 bases agree with TRBD2. The V and J ends lost 5 bases and 0 bases, in that order; junction bases with no gene match: 4. The V gene's germline CDR1 is MNHEY and CDR2 SMNVEV (reference sequence). This CDR3 is built from 17 residues.